Here is one TCR beta chain with its context. Its specificity is unknown. The data belong to a study of cytomegalovirus exposure and HLA in healthy donors. Across the study: Most genotyped donors, 75% to 85% of around 370, had Caucasian-associated genetic ancestry. Whole-study findings and limits: TCR beta V- and J-gene trimming, according to a later analysis, was linked to a missense DCLRE1C variant.

V lost 4 bases, J lost 4 bases, and 13 bases stayed unmatched. Germline V gene lookup returns CDR1 SGHRS and CDR2 YFSETQ. The CDR3 extends over 17 amino acids. The study ran its PCR with 60 Vbeta and 13 Jbeta primers. This table comes from immunoSEQ multiplex PCR, and its TCRdb copy is limited to in-frame clones, with some not included. The table includes more than 90,000 clones, 78% detected once. The chain has TRBV5-1 and TRBJ1-2; 10 bases are a match to TRBD1. Sample: PBMCs. The sequence came from a woman in her thirties or forties in good health and CMV-seronegative. The CDR3 DNA sequence: TGCGCCAGCAGCCAGACCGGGACAGGGGCCACCCCCTATGGCTACACCTTC. Translating gives CASSQTGTGATPYGYTF.